This TCR beta chain came from a study of breast tumors, draining lymph nodes, adjacent tissues. Findings and caveats of the study: Tumor and nontumor repertoires were significantly more similar in luminal-like than in basal-like breast cancer.

Axillary draining lymph nodes of breast cancer patients supplied the node samples. This clonotype occurred many times. Its antigen remains unidentified. TCRdb reprocessed the multiplex PCR reads with MiXCR, giving one entry per CDR3 protein. The table includes 190,000 or so distinct CDR3 sequences, roughly 31% detected once. In germline, CDR1 is SGHRS, CDR2 YFSETQ. The CDR3 length is 15 residues. V was trimmed by 0 bases and J by 3 bases, leaving 10 bases between them. The chain carries TRBV5-1 and TRBJ2-1; weak D call: TRBD1 (6 bases). Sequencing used axillary lymph node tissue. This receptor was taken from a female donor with breast cancer. Some clones in this sample may be carry-over from other donors' samples. This CDR3 is CASSLVGALYNEQFF. CDR3 DNA sequence: TGCGCCAGCAGCTTGGTGGGGGCCCTCTACAATGAGCAGTTCTTC.